What follows are 14 T cell receptor beta chains derived from one specimen sequenced in a study of OX40 agonist ivuxolimab in advanced cancers. The method was immunoSEQ multiplex PCR; TCRdb's version includes in-frame clones alone and lacks a portion of them. The repertoire holds just over 90,000 clones, with 90% to 95% as singletons. The specimen comprised CD4+ or CD8+ T cells sorted from blood, sampled in a trial of the OX40 agonist ivuxolimab. The receptors come from an adult with an advanced solid tumor such as melanoma, head and neck, liver or kidney cancer.

Only one count was recorded for this clone. The rearrangement uses TRBV19 and TRBJ2-1, with TRBD1 matching 7 bases. The CDR3 is 16 amino acids. Germline V CDR1 and CDR2: LNHDA, SQIVND (reference sequence). The junction had 8 bases not matched to a gene; V was cut back by 4 bases and J by 2 bases. CDR3 in amino acids: CASSKGGSFPYNEQFF. In DNA, the CDR3 is TGTGCCAGTAGTAAAGGGGGCTCGTTCCCCTACAATGAGCAGTTCTTC.

The CDR3 sequence: CAWSVQNGVFF. CDR3 bases: TGTGCCTGGAGTGTACAAAACGGTGTGTTTTTT. The chain recombines TRBV30 with TRBJ1-4; unclear D gene. CDR3 length: 11 amino acids. V lost 0 bases and J lost 15, with 11 bases in between. Germline assignment: CDR1 GTSNPN and CDR2 SVGIG (reference sequence).

This rearrangement joins TRBV10-3 to TRBJ2-5; possible D gene TRBD1, 7 bases. Trimming pared 10 bases from V and 2 bases from J, leaving 20 bases between. This CDR3 region has 15 residues. Germline values: CDR1 ENHRY, CDR2 SYGVKD. The CDR3 reads CATRGQGGTQETQYF. The CDR3, as DNA: TGTGCCACGAGGGGCCAGGGGGGTACTCAAGAGACCCAGTACTTC.

The chain has TRBV5-5 and TRBJ2-7; 11 bases align to TRBD2. J lost 4 bases, V lost 6 bases, and 9 bases had no gene match. The CDR3 length is 15 residues. Germline V lookup: CDR1 SGHKS, CDR2 YYEKEE (reference sequence). The CDR3 nucleotides are TGTGCCAGCAAAAAACTAGCGGGAGCAGCTTACGAGCAGTACTTC. It yields the protein CASKKLAGAAYEQYF.

The V call is TRBV11-3, the J call TRBJ2-5; 7 bases fit TRBD1. CDR3 length: 16 amino acids. Germline CDR1 is SGHNT and CDR2 is YENEEA. The ends lost 2 bases at V and 5 bases at J; junction bases unmatched: 11. The CDR3 region is CASSLSQGDWAETQYF. CDR3 DNA sequence: TGTGCCAGCAGCTTATCCCAGGGGGATTGGGCGGAGACCCAGTACTTC.

The V and J genes are TRBV7-2 and TRBJ2-1; D not resolved. This CDR3 has 15 amino acids. Deletions cut 2 bases from V and 6 bases from J, with 14 bases between. The germline gives CDR1 SGHTA, CDR2 FQGNSA. The CDR3 bases are TGTGCCAGCAGCTTATGGGCGACTGTCGGCAATGAGCAGTTCTTC. This translates into CASSLWATVGNEQFF.

This clone was observed once. Different DNA sequences within this sample yield the same CDR3. The gene calls are TRBV19 and TRBJ2-5; TRBD2 is a possible D gene (5 bases). There are 14 residues in the CDR3. Trimming pared 1 base from V and 2 bases from J, leaving 8 bases between. Germline loops: CDR1 LNHDA, CDR2 SQIVND (reference sequence). CDR3 loop: CASSIGGGQETQYF. The CDR3 region has the DNA TGTGCCAGTAGTATAGGCGGAGGACAAGAGACCCAGTACTTC.

The J gene is TRBJ1-1, the V gene TRBV11-2; 12 nucleotides match TRBD1. Germline V gene sequence: CDR1 SGHAT, CDR2 FQNNGV. V was clipped by 1 base and J by 4 bases; unmatched bases: 7. The CDR3 is made up of 17 amino acids. The CDR3 protein is CASSLGGQGAIATEAFF. Here the CDR3 DNA reads TGTGCCAGCAGCTTAGGGGGACAGGGGGCAATTGCCACTGAAGCTTTCTTT.

The V and J genes are TRBV21-1 and TRBJ2-7; the D call TRBD2 from the table was never checked on the DNA. TRBV21-1 constitutes a pseudogene. The length of the CDR3 is 16 residues. The CDR3 nucleotides read TGTGCCAGCAGCAAATCTAACGGGAAACCCTACTACGAGCAGTACTTC. Protein: CASSKSNGKPYYEQYF.

The sample holds one count of this clone. The V gene is TRBV15, the J gene TRBJ2-5; D uncertain. The CDR3 loop spans 15 amino acids. CDR1 and CDR2 (germline): LNHNV, YYDKDF (reference sequence). V lost 5 bases to trimming and J lost 1 base, with 14 bases between them. In DNA form, the CDR3 reads TGTGCCACCAGCCCCCTGGACGGAACCCAAGAGACCCAGTACTTC. It is translated as CATSPLDGTQETQYF.

The gene calls are TRBV7-3 and TRBJ2-7; the D call may be TRBD1 or TRBD2 (5 bases each). Germline CDR1 and CDR2: SGHTA and FQGTGA. The CDR3 has 15 amino acids. The V and J ends lost 5 bases and 0 bases respectively, with 14 bases between them. CDR3 loop: CASSQGRVSSYEQYF. CDR3 DNA: TGTGCCAGCAGCCAGGGACGGGTCAGCTCCTACGAGCAGTACTTC.

The chain carries TRBV19 and TRBJ1-5; D perhaps matches TRBD1 (6 bases). With 1 base removed from V and 5 bases from J, the gap between germline ends came to 12 bases. The CDR3 consists of 15 residues. Germline V gives CDR1 LNHDA, CDR2 SQIVND (reference sequence). This CDR3 is CASSIVWGADQPQHF. The CDR3 bases are TGTGCCAGTAGTATAGTATGGGGGGCCGATCAGCCCCAGCATTTT.

This chain connects TRBV6-1 to TRBJ1-1, with D uncertain. The CDR3 sequence is 14 residues long. V shed 2 bases and J shed 3 bases, with 10 bases lying between them. Germline loops: CDR1 MNHNS, CDR2 SASEGT. CDR3 coding DNA: TGTGCCAGCAGTGAAAACCCCTGGGACACTGAAGCTTTCTTT. It codes for CASSENPWDTEAFF.

J is TRBJ2-5 and V is TRBV18; 7 bases line up with TRBD2. The germline CDR1 and CDR2 sequences are KGHSH and LQKENI. The CDR3 contains 15 residues. J lost 1 base, V lost 0 bases, and 2 bases had no gene match. CDR3 loop: CASSPPASGQETQYF. The DNA of the CDR3 is TGTGCCAGCTCACCACCGGCTAGCGGCCAAGAGACCCAGTACTTC.